The 14 T cell receptor beta chains listed next were all sequenced from one sample in a study of T cells expressing NK-cell markers. From its re-call of the 5' RACE reads, TCRdb lists each CDR3 protein once, without DNA. This table lists 400,000 to 450,000 distinct CDR3 sequences. Input material: blood T cells: a sorted CD56 or NKG2C T cell subset, CD4+ or CD8+ T cells, or bulk PBMC T cells (not recorded which). These TCRs come from a woman aged 18 to 75 in good health.

The gene calls are TRBV5-1 and TRBJ2-1; TCRdb returns TRBD2, unconfirmable since there is no DNA. Germline CDR1 SGHRS, CDR2 YFSETQ. The CDR3 extends over 18 amino acids. The CDR3 spells CASSLGPAGGRSYNEQFF.

The chain couples TRBV29-1 to TRBJ1-3; TCRdb names TRBD1, which stays unverified in the absence of DNA. The length of the CDR3 is 14 residues. Germline assignment: CDR1 SQVTM and CDR2 ANQGSEA. CDR3: CSVAGAGTGNTIYF. The full variable domain, completed using reference TRBV29-1 and TRBJ1-3, is SAVISQKPSRDICQRGTSLTIQCQVDSQVTMMFWYRQQPGQSLTLIATANQGSEATYESGFVIDKFPISRPNLTFSTLTVSNMSPEDSSIYLCSVAGAGTGNTIYFGEGSWLTVV.

The V gene is TRBV12-3 or TRBV12-4, the J gene TRBJ1-3. The CDR3 has 16 amino acids. The CDR3 sequence: CASSVRQSLSGNTIYF.

This chain links TRBV12-3 or TRBV12-4 with TRBJ2-6; TCRdb's D call, TRBD1, is unchecked because there is no DNA. This CDR3 spans 15 amino acids. CDR3 sequence: CASSLTGSGANVLTF.

CDR3 amino acids: CTSAFDSTQHF. V and J are TRBV1 and TRBJ1-5. TRBV1 is a pseudogene. The CDR3 sequence is 11 residues long.

This sequence joins TRBV28 and TRBJ2-5. CDR1 is MDHEN, CDR2 SYDVKM, per germline. This CDR3 has 11 residues. CDR3 sequence reads: CASSQSETQYF.

The chain recombines TRBV12-3 or TRBV12-4 with TRBJ1-4; TCRdb designates TRBD1, a call that cannot be tested without DNA. The CDR3 totals 13 residues. CDR3 loop: CASSPPPWEKLFF.

This chain joins TRBV25-1 and TRBJ1-1. Germline values: CDR1 MGHDK, CDR2 SYGVNS. The length of the CDR3 is 13 residues. CDR3: CASSPPDFREAFF.

The rearrangement links TRBV29-1 to TRBJ2-1; TCRdb's D call of TRBD2 is untestable without DNA. The CDR3 is 15 residues long. CDR1 and CDR2 from the germline V gene are SQVTM and ANQGSEA. The CDR3 is CSVGGTSGSADEQFF.

The V and J genes are TRBV5-1 and TRBJ2-5; the D call from TCRdb, TRBD1, cannot be confirmed without DNA. The V gene's germline CDR1 is SGHRS and CDR2 YFSETQ. This CDR3 region has 16 residues. The CDR3 sequence: CASSFGQTGIPATQYF.

The CDR3 region is CASSRTGSGEQYF. This sequence joins TRBV18 and TRBJ2-7; TCRdb gives TRBD1 as the D gene, but with no DNA this cannot be confirmed. CDR1 KGHSH and CDR2 LQKENI come from the germline V gene. The CDR3 has 13 residues.

The rearrangement joins TRBV6-5 to TRBJ1-5; TCRdb outputs TRBD1, but without DNA this stays unchecked. Germline V gene data show CDR1 as MNHEY and CDR2 as SVGAGI. This CDR3 region has 14 residues. The CDR3 spells CASSYVDPEQPQHF.

The CDR3 protein is CASSQSPPGAYNEQFF. The chain links TRBV23-1 to TRBJ2-1; the D call of TRBD1 rests on TCRdb alone, since no DNA is present to check it. TRBV23-1 is placed among ORFs of uncertain function. The CDR3 sequence is 16 residues long.

The chain links TRBV6-2 or TRBV6-3 to TRBJ2-3; as DNA is missing, the TRBD1 call by TCRdb cannot be tested. This CDR3 region has 13 residues. Germline CDR1 reads MNHEY; CDR2 reads SVGEGT. The CDR3: CASTWVPTDTQYF.